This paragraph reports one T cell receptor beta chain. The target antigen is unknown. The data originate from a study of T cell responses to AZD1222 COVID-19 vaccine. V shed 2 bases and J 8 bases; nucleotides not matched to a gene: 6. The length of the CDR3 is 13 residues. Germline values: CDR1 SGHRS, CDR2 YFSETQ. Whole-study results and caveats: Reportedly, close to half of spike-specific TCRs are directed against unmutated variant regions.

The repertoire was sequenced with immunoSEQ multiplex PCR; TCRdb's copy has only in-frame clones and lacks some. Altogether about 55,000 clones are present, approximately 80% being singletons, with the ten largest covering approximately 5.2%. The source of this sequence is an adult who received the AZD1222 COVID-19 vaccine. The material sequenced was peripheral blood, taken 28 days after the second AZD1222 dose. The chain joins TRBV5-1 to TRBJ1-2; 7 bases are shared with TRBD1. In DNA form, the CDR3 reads TGCGCCAGCAGCTTAGTAGGGGGCCGGGGCTACACCTTC. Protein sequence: CASSLVGGRGYTF.